These T cell receptor beta chains were read from a single sample in a study of blood T cell repertoires in COVID-19. TCRdb's table, derived via immunoSEQ multiplex PCR, lists solely in-frame clones and lacks some. The table includes approximately 90,000 clones, 75% to 90% detected once. The sequenced sample was peripheral blood. The source of these receptors is a woman of 80 years or more with acute or convalescent COVID-19. Each CDR3 is given with its conserved first and last residue. D genes are given only for firm matches. Clone size is not always given. Where it is, it says once, few, many or a class for expanded clones.

TRBJ1-3,TRBD1,TRBV10-3,.,14,TGTGCCATCAGTGTACAGGGGGCTGGAAACACCATATATTTT,CAISVQGAGNTIYF
TRBJ1-4,TRBD1,TRBV23-1,few,13,TGCGCCAGCACCGGACAGGGGGCTGAAAAACTGTTTTTT,CASTGQGAEKLFF
TRBJ1-6,.,TRBV30,.,13,TGTGCCCTGGCCCTGGCGGATAATTCACCCCTCCACTTT,CALALADNSPLHF
TRBJ1-6,.,TRBV6-5,.,15,TGTGCCAGCAGACCGGCACAGTCTTATAATTCACCCCTCCACTTT,CASRPAQSYNSPLHF
TRBJ1-1,.,TRBV27,.,13,TGTGCCAGCAGTTTACGAGGGTCAGCTGAAGCTTTCTTT,CASSLRGSAEAFF
TRBJ1-1,.,TRBV21-1,.,17,.,CASSNGLVGTGAPEAFF
TRBJ2-5,TRBD2,TRBV11-2,.,15,TGTGCCAGCAGGATACATAGCGGGGGCGAAGAGACCCAGTACTTC,CASRIHSGGEETQYF
TRBJ2-5,TRBD2,TRBV10-3,.,17,TGTGCCATCAGTGAGTCAGGACCGGGACTAGGTGGAGAGACCCAGTACTTC,CAISESGPGLGGETQYF
TRBJ2-5,TRBD2,TRBV5-6,.,14,TGTGCCAGCAGCTTGACCCCTAGCGGGGAGACCCAGTACTTC,CASSLTPSGETQYF
TRBJ1-2,.,TRBV24-1,.,13,TGTGCCACCAGCGGCGGGAGTAACTATGGCTACACCTTC,CATSGGSNYGYTF
TRBJ2-7,.,TRBV3-1/TRBV3-2,.,14,TGTGCCAGCAGCCAAGACAGGGTTTCCTACGAGCAGTACTTC,CASSQDRVSYEQYF
TRBJ1-5,.,TRBV6-5,few,15,TGTGCCAGCAGGAAGGACAGTTATAGCAATCAGCCCCAGCATTTT,CASRKDSYSNQPQHF
TRBJ1-1,TRBD1,TRBV7-2,.,15,TGTGCCAGCAGCCCACTACAGGGGGTGAACACTGAAGCTTTCTTT,CASSPLQGVNTEAFF
TRBJ1-1,TRBD1,TRBV7-9,.,13,TGTGCCAGCAGCCAGGGACAGGGCCCTGAAGCTTTCTTT,CASSQGQGPEAFF
TRBJ2-5,TRBD2,TRBV12-5,few,15,TGTGCTAGTGGTTTGGTTCGCGGGGGGTGGGAGACCCAGTACTTC,CASGLVRGGWETQYF
TRBJ2-1,TRBD1,TRBV5-1,once,16,TGCGCCAGTAATCCTAGAACAGGGGGCACCTACAATGAGCAGTTCTTC,CASNPRTGGTYNEQFF
TRBJ2-2,TRBD1,TRBV6-5,.,14,TGTGCCAGCAGGGGACAGGGGGCAATCGGGGAGCTGTTTTTT,CASRGQGAIGELFF
TRBJ2-3,TRBD2,TRBV6-5,.,15,TGTGCCAGCAGCTGGACTAGCGGGGGGGCAGATACGCAGTATTTT,CASSWTSGGADTQYF
TRBJ2-5,.,TRBV2,.,11,TGTGCCAGCAGTGTCCAAGCGGGTGAATACTTC,CASSVQAGEYF
TRBJ1-1,.,TRBV25-1,.,14,TGTGCCAGCAGCCTTCCCACAGGGTCGGTGCCGGCTTTCTTT,CASSLPTGSVPAFF
TRBJ2-1,TRBD1,TRBV7-9,.,14,TGTGCCAGCAGCAAACAGGGGTCCTACAATGAGCAGTTCTTC,CASSKQGSYNEQFF
TRBJ2-6,.,TRBV18,.,16,TGTGCCAGCTCACCCGGACTGATCTCTGGGGCCAACGTCCTGACTTTC,CASSPGLISGANVLTF
TRBJ2-2,TRBD1,TRBV5-1,.,14,TGCGCCAGCAGCAGAACAGGGGGCACCGGGGAGCTGTTTTTT,CASSRTGGTGELFF
TRBJ1-2,TRBD1,TRBV3-1/TRBV3-2,many,14,TGTGCCAGCAGCCAACAACAGGGGGCTGGTGGCTACACCTTC,CASSQQQGAGGYTF
TRBJ2-1,TRBD2,TRBV5-1,.,15,TGCGCCAGCAGCTCCGGCCCCGGCGGGAGCAATGAGCAGTTCTTC,CASSSGPGGSNEQFF
TRBJ1-3,.,TRBV5-1,.,15,TGCGCCAGCAGATTGGGGGACTACTCTGGAAACACCATATATTTT,CASRLGDYSGNTIYF
TRBJ1-2,.,TRBV5-6,.,14,TGTGCCAGCAGCTTGGAAGGAGGCGGCTATGGCTACACCTTC,CASSLEGGGYGYTF
TRBJ2-7,.,TRBV5-1,.,14,TGCGCCAGCAGCTTGGCCGAAGGGGGTGGTGAGCAGTACTTC,CASSLAEGGGEQYF
TRBJ1-2,TRBD1,TRBV2,once,13,TGTGCCAGCAATCGACAGGGGAGCTATGGCTACACCTTC,CASNRQGSYGYTF
TRBJ2-2,TRBD1,TRBV19,.,16,TGTGCCAGTACCAAGACAGGGGCCTGGAACACCGGGGAGCTGTTTTTT,CASTKTGAWNTGELFF
TRBJ2-2,.,TRBV5-1,.,14,TGCGCCAGCAGCTTGACTCCGAACACCGGGGAGCTGTTTTTT,CASSLTPNTGELFF
TRBJ1-2,.,TRBV9,.,14,TGTGCCAGCAGCGTAGCCCGGGAAAGCTATGGCTACACCTTC,CASSVARESYGYTF
TRBJ2-2,TRBD2,TRBV7-8,.,15,TGTGCCAGCAGCTTAGGCGGGGGGAGAACCGGGGAGCTGTTTTTT,CASSLGGGRTGELFF
TRBJ2-2,.,TRBV2,.,15,TGTGCCAGCAGTTCGTCACCAGGGGTTCCCGGGGAGCTGTTTTTT,CASSSSPGVPGELFF
TRBJ2-3,TRBD2,TRBV2,.,16,TGTGCCAGCAGTAAGAGACTAGCGGGGGGTTCAGATACGCAGTATTTT,CASSKRLAGGSDTQYF
TRBJ2-3,TRBD2,TRBV2,once,16,TGTGCCAGCAGTACAGCGGGGGCCCCTTTCACAGATACGCAGTATTTT,CASSTAGAPFTDTQYF